These 3 T cell receptor beta chains share one sample of origin, sequenced in a study of blood T cell repertoires in COVID-19 (dated by TCRdb to about 2020). The library was obtained by the immunoSEQ multiplex PCR assay. The immuneACCESS repertoire file appears here via TCRdb, limited to in-frame rearrangements. These files lack a portion of the clones; in checked studies, under half of the deficit traces to unresolved V genes, and the cause of the others is not known. The sample includes about 140,000 clones, with over 65% observed a single time. 15% to 20% of the sample belongs to the ten largest clones. The source material was peripheral blood. These receptor sequences come from a man between 50 and 59 years old with acute or convalescent COVID-19.

As concerns this clone: This same CDR3 is encoded by further DNA sequences in the sample. DNA for the CDR3: TGCGCCAGCAGCAGGACAGGGTTGAACACCGGGGAGCTGTTTTTT. It specifies CASSRTGLNTGELFF. The V call is TRBV5-1, the J call TRBJ2-2, with TRBD1 matching 8 bases. V shed 4 bases, J shed 1 base, and the junction held 3 bases outside the gene matches. CDR1 SGHRS and CDR2 YFSETQ come from the germline V gene. The CDR3 is 15 amino acids.

The chain employs TRBV4-1 and TRBJ1-3, with no clear D. The CDR3 spans 15 residues. Trimming cost V 0 bases and J 0 bases, with 6 bases left between them. Per germline, CDR1 MGHRA and CDR2 YSYEKL. The CDR3 is CASSQEASSGNTIYF. In DNA form, the CDR3 reads TGCGCCAGCAGCCAAGAGGCTAGCTCTGGAAACACCATATATTTT.

This chain links TRBV29-1 with TRBJ1-4; the D is unclear. The germline gives CDR1 SQVTM, CDR2 ANQGSEA. The CDR3 sequence is 12 residues long. The V end lost 7 bases, the J end lost 7 bases, and 13 bases lay between the germline ends. CDR3: CSASGDLEKLFF. CDR3 in DNA: TGCAGCGCCTCAGGTGACCTTGAAAAACTGTTTTTT.